This T cell receptor (beta chain) was recorded in a study of cytomegalovirus exposure and HLA in healthy donors. Healthy people donating bone marrow made up the donors. Germline CDR1 SGHNT, CDR2 YYREEE (reference sequence). The CDR3 length is 14 residues. V was pared by 5 bases and J by 6 bases, with 4 bases of the junction left unmatched. The PCR contained 60 Vbeta and 13 Jbeta primers. Only in-frame clones appear in the TCRdb table, and some are missing; sequencing was by immunoSEQ multiplex PCR. The data hold some 200,000 clones, with over 75% observed a single time. A remark on this clone: Its antigen is undetermined.

Findings of the study overall: A later analysis linked around 17,000 TCR beta sequences to HLA alleles at 0.05 false discovery rate. 87-base-pair reads could not separate some V segments, including TRBV6-2 and TRBV6-3. Donor immune exposure was known only as CMV serostatus.

Source material: PBMCs. J is TRBJ2-1 and V is TRBV5-4, with 11 bases fitting TRBD1. This receptor was identified in a young woman in good health and CMV-seronegative. The CDR3 coding sequence is TGTGCCAGCAGTGCCGGGACAGGGGGCAATGAGCAGTTCTTC. Its protein is CASSAGTGGNEQFF.